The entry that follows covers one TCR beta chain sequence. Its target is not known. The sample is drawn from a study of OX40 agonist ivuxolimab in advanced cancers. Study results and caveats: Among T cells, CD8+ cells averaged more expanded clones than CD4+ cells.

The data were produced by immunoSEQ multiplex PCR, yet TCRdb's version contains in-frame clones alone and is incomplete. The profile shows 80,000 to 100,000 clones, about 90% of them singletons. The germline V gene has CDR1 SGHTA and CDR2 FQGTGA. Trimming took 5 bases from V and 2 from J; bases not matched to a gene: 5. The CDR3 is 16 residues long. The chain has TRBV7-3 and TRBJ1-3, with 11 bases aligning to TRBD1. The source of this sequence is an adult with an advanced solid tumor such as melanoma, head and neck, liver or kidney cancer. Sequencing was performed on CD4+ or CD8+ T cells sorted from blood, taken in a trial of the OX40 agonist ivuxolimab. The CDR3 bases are TGTGCCAGCAGCCGGACAGGGGGCCAGACTGGAAACACCATATATTTT. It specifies CASSRTGGQTGNTIYF.